This TCR beta chain was sequenced during a study of cytotoxic CD8 clonotypes in ibrutinib-treated CLL. Study-level findings and limits: Timing of sampling differed between sustained-remission and progressing patients.

CDR1 and CDR2 from the germline V gene are SQVTM and ANQGSEA. J gave up 4 bases and V 0 bases, and 2 bases lay outside the gene matches. CDR3 length equals 13 residues. Turning to this clone: What it binds is unknown.

Only in-frame clones appear in the TCRdb table, and some are missing; sequencing was by immunoSEQ multiplex PCR. The sample records some 35,000 clones, roughly two thirds being singletons. This TCR derives from a human donor with chronic lymphocytic leukemia. The rearrangement uses TRBV29-1 and TRBJ1-2, with 7 bases fitting TRBD1. The material was PBMCs, obtained at disease progression, from a patient treated with ibrutinib. The CDR3 here is CSVEDTGVYGYTF. The DNA of the CDR3 is TGCAGCGTTGAAGATACAGGGGTCTATGGCTACACCTTC.